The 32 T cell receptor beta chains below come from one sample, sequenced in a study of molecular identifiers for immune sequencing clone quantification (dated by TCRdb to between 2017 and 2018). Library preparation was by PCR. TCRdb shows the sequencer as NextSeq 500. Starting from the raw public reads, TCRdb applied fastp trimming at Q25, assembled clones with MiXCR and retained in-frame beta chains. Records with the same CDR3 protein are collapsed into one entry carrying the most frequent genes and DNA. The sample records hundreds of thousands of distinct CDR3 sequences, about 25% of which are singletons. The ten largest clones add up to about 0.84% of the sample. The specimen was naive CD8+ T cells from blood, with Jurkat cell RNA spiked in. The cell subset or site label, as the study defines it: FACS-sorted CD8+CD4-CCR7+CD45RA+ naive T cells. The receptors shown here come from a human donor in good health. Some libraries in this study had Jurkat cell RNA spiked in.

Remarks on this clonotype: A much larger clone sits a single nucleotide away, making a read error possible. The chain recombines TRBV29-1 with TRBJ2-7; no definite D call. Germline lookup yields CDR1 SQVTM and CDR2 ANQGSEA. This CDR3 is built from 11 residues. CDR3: CSVEVRYEQCF. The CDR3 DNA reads TGCAGCGTTGAAGTCCGCTACGAGCAGTGCTTC.

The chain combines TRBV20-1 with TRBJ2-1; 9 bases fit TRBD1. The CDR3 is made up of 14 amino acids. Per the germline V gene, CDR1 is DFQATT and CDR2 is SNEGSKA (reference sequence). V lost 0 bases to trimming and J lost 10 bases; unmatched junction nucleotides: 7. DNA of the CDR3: TGCAGTGCTAGAGATGTACAGGGGGCTGGGGAGCAGTTCTTC. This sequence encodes CSARDVQGAGEQFF.

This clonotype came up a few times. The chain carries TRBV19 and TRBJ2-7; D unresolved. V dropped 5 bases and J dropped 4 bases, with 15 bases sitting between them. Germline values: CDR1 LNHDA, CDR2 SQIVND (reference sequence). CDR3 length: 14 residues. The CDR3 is CASSPADGNYEQYF. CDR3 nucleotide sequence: TGTGCCAGTAGTCCCGCGGACGGAAATTACGAGCAGTACTTC. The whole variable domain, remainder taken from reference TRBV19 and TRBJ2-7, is DGGITQSPKYLFRKEGQNVTLSCEQNLNHDAMYWYRQDPGQGLRLIYYSQIVNDFQKGDIAEGYSVSREKKESFPLTVTSAQKNPTAFYLCASSPADGNYEQYFGPGTRLTVT.

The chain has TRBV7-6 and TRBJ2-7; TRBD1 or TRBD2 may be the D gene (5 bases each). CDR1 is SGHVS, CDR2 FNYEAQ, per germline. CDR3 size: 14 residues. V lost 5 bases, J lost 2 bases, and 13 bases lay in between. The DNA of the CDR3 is TGTGCCAGCAGCGACCGGGACCCCCCCTACGAGCAGTACTTC. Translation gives CASSDRDPPYEQYF.

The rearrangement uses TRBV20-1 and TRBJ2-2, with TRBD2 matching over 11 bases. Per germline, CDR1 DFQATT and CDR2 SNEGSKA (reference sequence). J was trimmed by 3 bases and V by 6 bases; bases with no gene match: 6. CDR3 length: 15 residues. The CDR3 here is CSATIAGGYTGELFF. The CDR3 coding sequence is TGCAGTGCAACTATAGCGGGAGGGTACACCGGGGAGCTGTTTTTT.

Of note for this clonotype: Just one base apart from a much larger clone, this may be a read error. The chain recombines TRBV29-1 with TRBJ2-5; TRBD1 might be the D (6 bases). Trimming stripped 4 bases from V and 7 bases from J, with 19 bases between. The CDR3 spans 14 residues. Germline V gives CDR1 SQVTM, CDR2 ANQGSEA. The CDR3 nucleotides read TGCAGCGTTGGACCCTCCGGCACAGGGTTGACCCAGTACTTC. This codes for CSVGPSGTGLTQYF. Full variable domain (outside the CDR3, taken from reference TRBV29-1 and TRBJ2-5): SAVISQKPSRDICQRGTSLTIQCQVDSQVTMMFWYRQQPGQSLTLIATANQGSEATYESGFVIDKFPISRPNLTFSTLTVSNMSPEDSSIYLCSVGPSGTGLTQYFGPGTRLLVL.

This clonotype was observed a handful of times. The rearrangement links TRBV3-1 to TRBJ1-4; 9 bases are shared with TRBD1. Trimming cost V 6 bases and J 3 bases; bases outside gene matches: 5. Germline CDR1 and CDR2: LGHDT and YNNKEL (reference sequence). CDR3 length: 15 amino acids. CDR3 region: CASRGQGVPNEKLFF. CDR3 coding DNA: TGTGCCAGCAGGGGACAGGGAGTACCTAATGAAAAACTGTTTTTT.

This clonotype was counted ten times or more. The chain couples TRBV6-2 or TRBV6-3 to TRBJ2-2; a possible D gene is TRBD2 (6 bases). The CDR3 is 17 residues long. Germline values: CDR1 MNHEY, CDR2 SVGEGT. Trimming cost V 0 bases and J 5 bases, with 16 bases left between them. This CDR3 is CASSYSMASARTGELFF. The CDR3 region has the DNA TGTGCCAGCAGTTACTCGATGGCTAGCGCTAGGACCGGGGAGCTGTTTTTT.

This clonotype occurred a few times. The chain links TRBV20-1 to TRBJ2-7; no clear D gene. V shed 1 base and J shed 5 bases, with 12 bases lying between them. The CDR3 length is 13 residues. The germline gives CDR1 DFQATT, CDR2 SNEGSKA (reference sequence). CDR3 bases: TGCAGTGCTAGAGTCCGACCCCTCAACGAGCAGTACTTC. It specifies CSARVRPLNEQYF.

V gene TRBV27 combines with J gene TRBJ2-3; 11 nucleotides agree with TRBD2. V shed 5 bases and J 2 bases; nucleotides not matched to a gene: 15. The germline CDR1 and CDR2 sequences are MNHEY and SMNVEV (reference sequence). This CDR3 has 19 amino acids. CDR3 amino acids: CASSPQQSLAGDSTDTQYF. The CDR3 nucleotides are TGTGCCAGCAGTCCTCAACAATCACTAGCGGGAGACTCCACAGATACGCAGTATTTT.

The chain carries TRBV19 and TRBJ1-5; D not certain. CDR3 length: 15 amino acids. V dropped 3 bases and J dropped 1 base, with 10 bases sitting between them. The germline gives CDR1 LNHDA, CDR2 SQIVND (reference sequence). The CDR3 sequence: CASSMGTRSNQPQHF. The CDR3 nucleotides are TGTGCCAGTAGTATGGGCACCCGGAGCAATCAGCCCCAGCATTTT.

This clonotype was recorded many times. This chain's CDR3 is CASSFEEKLFF. The CDR3 bases are TGTGCCAGCAGTTTCGAGGAAAAACTGTTTTTT. J is TRBJ1-4 and V is TRBV6-5, with D uncertain. The V gene's germline CDR1 is MNHEY and CDR2 SVGAGI. V lost 4 bases, J lost 8 bases, and 5 bases lay in between. The CDR3 length is 11 residues.

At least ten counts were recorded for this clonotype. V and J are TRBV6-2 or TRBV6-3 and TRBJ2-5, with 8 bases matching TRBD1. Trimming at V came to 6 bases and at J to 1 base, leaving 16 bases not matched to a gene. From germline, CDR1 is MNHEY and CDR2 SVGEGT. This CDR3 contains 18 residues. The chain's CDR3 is CASSHLSAAGTGQETQYF. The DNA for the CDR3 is TGTGCCAGCAGCCATCTTTCCGCCGCCGGGACAGGCCAAGAGACCCAGTACTTC.

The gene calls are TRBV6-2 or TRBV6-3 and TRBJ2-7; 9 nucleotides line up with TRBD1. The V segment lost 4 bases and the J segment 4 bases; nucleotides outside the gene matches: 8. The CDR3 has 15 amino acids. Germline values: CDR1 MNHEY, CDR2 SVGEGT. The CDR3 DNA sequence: TGTGCCAGCAGTTGGACCGGGACAGGGTTGTACGAGCAGTACTTC. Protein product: CASSWTGTGLYEQYF.

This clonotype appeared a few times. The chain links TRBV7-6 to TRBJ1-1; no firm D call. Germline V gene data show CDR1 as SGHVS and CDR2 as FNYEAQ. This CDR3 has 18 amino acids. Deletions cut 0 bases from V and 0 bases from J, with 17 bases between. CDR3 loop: CASSLAANSSPMNTEAFF. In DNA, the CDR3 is TGTGCCAGCAGCTTAGCTGCTAACAGTTCCCCGATGAACACTGAAGCTTTCTTT.

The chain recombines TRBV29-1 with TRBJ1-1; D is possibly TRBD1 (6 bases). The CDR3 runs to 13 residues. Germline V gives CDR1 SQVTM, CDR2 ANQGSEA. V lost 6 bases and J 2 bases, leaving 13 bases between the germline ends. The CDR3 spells CSVRGGRNTEAFF. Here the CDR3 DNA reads TGCAGCGTCCGTGGGGGCCGAAACACTGAAGCTTTCTTT.

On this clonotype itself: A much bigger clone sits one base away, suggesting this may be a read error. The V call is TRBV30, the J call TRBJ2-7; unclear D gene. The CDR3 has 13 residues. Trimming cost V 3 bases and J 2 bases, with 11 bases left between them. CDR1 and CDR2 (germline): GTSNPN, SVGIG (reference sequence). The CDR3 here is CAWRVSAAYEQYF. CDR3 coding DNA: TGTGCCTGGAGGGTATCAGCTGCCTACGAGCAGTACTTC.

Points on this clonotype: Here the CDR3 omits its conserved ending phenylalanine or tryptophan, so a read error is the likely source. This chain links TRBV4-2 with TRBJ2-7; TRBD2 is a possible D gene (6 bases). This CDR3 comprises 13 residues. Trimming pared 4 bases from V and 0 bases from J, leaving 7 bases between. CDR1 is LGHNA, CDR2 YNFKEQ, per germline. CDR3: CASSPGSSYEQYI. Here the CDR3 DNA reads TGTGCCAGCAGCCCCGGGAGCTCCTACGAGCAGTACATC.

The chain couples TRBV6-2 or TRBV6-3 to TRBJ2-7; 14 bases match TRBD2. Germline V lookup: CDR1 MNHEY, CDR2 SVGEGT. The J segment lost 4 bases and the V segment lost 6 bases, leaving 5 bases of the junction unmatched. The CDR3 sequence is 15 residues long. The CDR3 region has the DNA TGTGCCAGCAGGCTCGGGACTAGCGGGGGTTACGAGCAGTACTTC. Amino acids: CASRLGTSGGYEQYF.

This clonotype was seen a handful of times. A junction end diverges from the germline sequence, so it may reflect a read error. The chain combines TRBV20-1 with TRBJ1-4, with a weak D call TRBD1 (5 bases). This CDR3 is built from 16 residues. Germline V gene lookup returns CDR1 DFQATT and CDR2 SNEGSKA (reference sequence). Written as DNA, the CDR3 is TGCAGTGCTGGAGATAAGGAAGGCAGGGATAATGAAAAACTGTTTTTT. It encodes CSAGDKEGRDNEKLFF.

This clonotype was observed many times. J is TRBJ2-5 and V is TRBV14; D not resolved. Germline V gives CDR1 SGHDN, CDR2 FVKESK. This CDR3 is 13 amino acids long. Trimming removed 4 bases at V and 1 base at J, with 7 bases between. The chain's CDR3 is CASSPFSQETQYF. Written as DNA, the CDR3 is TGTGCCAGCAGCCCATTCAGCCAAGAGACCCAGTACTTC.

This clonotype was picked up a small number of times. The CDR3, as DNA: TGTGCCTGGAGTATAAACAGGGTAGGGATTGATGAGCAGTTCTTC. This gives the protein CAWSINRVGIDEQFF. V is TRBV30 and J is TRBJ2-1; possible D gene TRBD1, 6 bases. Germline V gene lookup returns CDR1 GTSNPN and CDR2 SVGIG (reference sequence). Trimming shortened V by 2 bases and J by 8 bases, and 19 bases separated the two germline ends. The CDR3 loop spans 15 amino acids.

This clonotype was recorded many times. The CDR3 DNA is TGTGCCAGCAGCTTGGAGGGGGCTCGAGTGGAGTACTTC. It specifies CASSLEGARVEYF. The gene calls are TRBV27 and TRBJ2-7; D is possibly TRBD1 (7 bases). V was pared by 6 bases and J by 11 bases, with 20 bases between. Germline-derived CDR1 and CDR2 are MNHEY and SMNVEV (reference sequence). CDR3 length: 13 amino acids.

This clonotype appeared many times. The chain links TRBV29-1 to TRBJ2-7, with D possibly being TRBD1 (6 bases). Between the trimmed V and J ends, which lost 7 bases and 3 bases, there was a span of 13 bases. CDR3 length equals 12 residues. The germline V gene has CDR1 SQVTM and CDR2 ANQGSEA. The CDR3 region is CSALTDSYEQYF. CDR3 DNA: TGCAGCGCTCTAACGGACAGCTACGAGCAGTACTTC.

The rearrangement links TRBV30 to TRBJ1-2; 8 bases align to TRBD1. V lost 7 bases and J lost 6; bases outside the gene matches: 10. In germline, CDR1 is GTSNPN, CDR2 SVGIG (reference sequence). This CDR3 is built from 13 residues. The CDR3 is CALGQGVYDGYTF. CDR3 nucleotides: TGTGCCTTAGGACAGGGTGTATATGATGGCTACACCTTC.

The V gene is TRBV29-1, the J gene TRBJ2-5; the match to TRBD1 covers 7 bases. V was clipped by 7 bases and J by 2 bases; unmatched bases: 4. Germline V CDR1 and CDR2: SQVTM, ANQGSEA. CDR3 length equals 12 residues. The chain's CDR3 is CSAGDRQETQYF. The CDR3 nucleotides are TGCAGCGCAGGGGACAGACAAGAGACCCAGTACTTC.

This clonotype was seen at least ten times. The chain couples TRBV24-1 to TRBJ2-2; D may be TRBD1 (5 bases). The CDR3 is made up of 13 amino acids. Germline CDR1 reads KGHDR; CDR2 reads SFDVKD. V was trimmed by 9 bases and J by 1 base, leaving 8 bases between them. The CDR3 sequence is CATRGQNTGELFF. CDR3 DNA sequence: TGTGCCACCCGAGGACAGAACACCGGGGAGCTGTTTTTT.

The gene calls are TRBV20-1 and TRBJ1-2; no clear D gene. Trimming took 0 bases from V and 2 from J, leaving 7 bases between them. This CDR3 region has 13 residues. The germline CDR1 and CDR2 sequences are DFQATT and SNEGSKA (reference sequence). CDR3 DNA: TGCAGTGCTAGAGAGATAGACAACTATGGCTACACCTTC. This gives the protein CSAREIDNYGYTF.

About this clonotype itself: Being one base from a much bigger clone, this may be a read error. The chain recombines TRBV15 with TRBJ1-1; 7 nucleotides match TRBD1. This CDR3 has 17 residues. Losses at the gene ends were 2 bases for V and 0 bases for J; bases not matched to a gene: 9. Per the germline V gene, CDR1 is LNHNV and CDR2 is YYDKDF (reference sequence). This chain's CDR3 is CATSRQGGILVNTEAFF. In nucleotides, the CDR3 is TGTGCCACCAGCAGACAGGGGGGCATACTGGTGAACACTGAAGCTTTCTTT.

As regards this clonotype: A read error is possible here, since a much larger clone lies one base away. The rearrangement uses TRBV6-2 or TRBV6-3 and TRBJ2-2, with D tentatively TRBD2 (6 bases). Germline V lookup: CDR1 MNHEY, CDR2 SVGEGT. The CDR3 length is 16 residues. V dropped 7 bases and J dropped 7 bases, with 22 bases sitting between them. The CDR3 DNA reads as TGTGCCAGCACCTACCCCCCGGGGGACGGCATCGGGGAGCTGTTTTTT. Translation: CASTYPPGDGIGELFF.

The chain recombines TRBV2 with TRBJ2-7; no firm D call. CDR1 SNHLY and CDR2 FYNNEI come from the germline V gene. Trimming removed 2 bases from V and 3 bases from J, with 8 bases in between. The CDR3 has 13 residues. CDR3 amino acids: CASSESQYYEQYF. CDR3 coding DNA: TGTGCCAGCAGTGAATCACAGTACTACGAGCAGTACTTC.

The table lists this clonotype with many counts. The CDR3 loop reads CASSVGYYEQYF. In nucleotides, the CDR3 is TGTGCCAGCAGTGTAGGGTACTACGAGCAGTACTTC. The J gene is TRBJ2-7, the V gene TRBV6-1, with unresolved D. Trimming cost V 4 bases and J 3 bases, with 7 bases left between them. The CDR3 length is 12 residues. Germline values: CDR1 MNHNS, CDR2 SASEGT.